This T cell receptor beta chain was found in a study of graft-versus-host responses after intestinal transplantation. Profiling relied on immunoSEQ multiplex PCR, and the TCRdb table lists in-frame clones only, not all of them. The sample has approximately 100,000 clones; 87% are singletons. With regard to this clone: Its target is unknown.

V lost 1 base and J 3 bases, leaving 7 bases between the germline ends. Germline V gene sequence: CDR1 SNHLY, CDR2 FYNNEI. The CDR3 is 14 amino acids. V gene TRBV2 combines with J gene TRBJ1-3; TRBD1 might be the D (6 bases). The clonotype originates from a human donor who received an intestinal transplant. The input for sequencing was unstimulated CD4+ T cells sorted from spleen or lymph node cells, taken before intestinal transplant. The CDR3 spells CASSEDRVGNTIYF. CDR3 in DNA: TGTGCCAGCAGTGAAGACAGGGTTGGAAACACCATATATTTT.